A selection of T cell receptor beta chains follows, all from one sample in a study of T cells after yellow fever vaccination. MiXCR was run by TCRdb on the 5' RACE reads, yielding one entry per CDR3 protein. Of 300,000 to 400,000 distinct CDR3 sequences listed, 4% are singletons. The sample in question was PBMCs, obtained 5 days after the yellow fever booster vaccination. The receptors originated from a man aged 18 to 29 who received the YFV17D yellow fever vaccine. The CDR3 runs from the conserved cysteine through the conserved F or W. A D gene is named only where the DNA matches it firmly. Size is stated for part of the rows, as once, few or many counts, or as a class when the clone is expanded.

D gene	V gene	clone size	CDR3 length	J gene	CDR3 protein	CDR3 DNA
TRBD2	TRBV6-5	few	16	TRBJ2-3	CASSSSGGGGTDTQYF	TGTGCCAGCAGTTCTAGCGGGGGGGGTGGAACAGATACGCAGTATTTT
TRBD1	TRBV4-1	few	19	TRBJ2-2	CASSQDRVWDRLNTGELFF	TGCGCCAGCAGCCAAGATCGGGTTTGGGACAGGTTGAACACCGGGGAGCTGTTTTTT
-	TRBV11-2	-	14	TRBJ2-5	CASSPPLQEETQYF	TGTGCCAGCAGCCCACCCCTGCAAGAAGAGACCCAGTACTTC
-	TRBV7-2	many	17	TRBJ1-6	CASSPTAMSSYNSPLHF	TGTGCCAGCAGCCCGACAGCCATGAGCTCCTATAATTCACCCCTCCACTTT
-	TRBV7-2	many	16	TRBJ2-5	CASSSMGTTHQKTQYF	TGTGCCAGCAGCTCAATGGGGACGACCCACCAGAAGACCCAGTACTTC
-	TRBV7-2	-	15	TRBJ1-5	CASSAPGWGNQPQHF	TGTGCCAGCAGCGCACCAGGGTGGGGCAATCAGCCCCAGCATTTT
TRBD1	TRBV4-1	many	16	TRBJ1-2	CASSQRDSSFTDGYTF	TGCGCCAGCAGCCAACGGGACAGCTCTTTTACCGATGGCTACACCTTC
-	TRBV5-1	many	14	TRBJ1-6	CASSLVSYNSPLHF	TGCGCCAGCAGCTTGGTATCCTATAATTCACCCCTCCACTTT
-	TRBV5-1	-	14	TRBJ2-2	CASSFVSNTGELFF	TGCGCCAGCAGCTTTGTGTCGAACACCGGGGAGCTGTTTTTT
-	TRBV6-5	-	13	TRBJ1-1	CASSYSFRLGAFF	TGTGCCAGCAGTTACTCGTTCCGGCTCGGAGCTTTCTTT
-	TRBV5-1	-	13	TRBJ2-5	CASSSGPQETQYF	TGCGCCAGCAGCTCCGGGCCTCAAGAGACCCAGTACTTC
TRBD1	TRBV20-1	few	15	TRBJ2-1	CSARSGQGSYNEQFF	TGCAGTGCTAGATCGGGACAGGGCTCCTACAATGAGCAGTTCTTC
-	TRBV20-1	few	12	TRBJ1-1	CSAEGRGPEAFF	TGCAGTGCCGAGGGCCGGGGGCCTGAAGCTTTCTTT
TRBD2	TRBV6-2/TRBV6-3	many	14	TRBJ2-1	CASKTSGGSNEQFF	TGTGCCAGTAAGACTAGCGGGGGGTCAAATGAGCAGTTCTTC
-	TRBV12-3/TRBV12-4	many	14	TRBJ1-5	CASKDAEGNQPQHF	TGTGCCAGCAAGGACGCCGAGGGCAATCAGCCCCAGCATTTT
-	TRBV4-1	many	14	TRBJ1-2	CASSQVRTGYGYTF	TGCGCCAGCAGCCAAGTAAGGACGGGTTATGGCTACACCTTC
TRBD1	TRBV28	-	13	TRBJ1-4	CASWDRSNEKLFF	TGTGCCAGCTGGGACAGGTCGAATGAAAAACTGTTTTTT
TRBD2	TRBV7-3	many	16	TRBJ2-3	CASSFVGGGTPGTQYF	TGTGCCAGCAGCTTCGTGGGCGGGGGGACCCCCGGAACGCAGTATTTT
TRBD2	TRBV5-1	-	14	TRBJ2-1	CASGGAGAYNEQFF	TGCGCCAGTGGAGGAGCGGGGGCCTACAATGAGCAGTTCTTC
-	TRBV20-1	few	13	TRBJ1-1	CSARVQPNTEAFF	TGCAGTGCTAGAGTTCAGCCAAACACTGAAGCTTTCTTT
TRBD1	TRBV6-5	few	15	TRBJ1-6	CASSYDRETNSPLHF	TGTGCCAGCAGTTACGACAGGGAGACTAATTCACCCCTCCACTTT
TRBD1	TRBV7-8	many	16	TRBJ2-1	CASSLTLLDRGNEQFF	TGTGCCAGCAGCTTAACCCTCCTTGACAGGGGCAATGAGCAGTTCTTC
TRBD2	TRBV20-1	many	16	TRBJ2-4	CSATSGGAGSKNIQYF	TGCAGTGCTACTAGCGGGGGGGCCGGATCCAAAAACATTCAGTACTTC
-	TRBV4-3	-	16	TRBJ1-2	CASSRLTANPFYGYTF	TGCGCCAGCAGCCGATTGACAGCGAACCCTTTCTATGGCTACACCTTC
TRBD2	TRBV10-1	many	18	TRBJ2-2	CASSDPASGGANTGELFF	TGCGCCAGCAGTGATCCGGCTAGCGGGGGAGCGAACACCGGGGAGCTGTTTTTT
TRBD1	TRBV4-1	-	17	TRBJ1-1	CASSQFPGTAWNTEAFF	TGCGCCAGCAGCCAATTCCCTGGGACAGCGTGGAACACTGAAGCTTTCTTT
-	TRBV18	-	14	TRBJ2-3	CASSPSAGIDTQYF	TGTGCCAGCTCACCTTCCGCGGGGATAGATACGCAGTATTTT
-	TRBV7-9	-	17	TRBJ1-3	CASSRLPYKSSGNTIYF	TGTGCCAGCAGCCGACTCCCTTATAAGAGCTCTGGAAACACCATATATTTT
-	TRBV5-1	many	15	TRBJ2-5	CASSFGGGYAETQYF	TGCGCCAGCAGCTTTGGGGGAGGATACGCAGAGACCCAGTACTTC
-	TRBV20-1	-	12	TRBJ2-1	CSAGGPYNEQFF	TGCAGCGCTGGCGGGCCCTACAATGAGCAGTTCTTC
-	TRBV6-5	few	14	TRBJ2-3	CASSYDWSTDTQYF	TGTGCCAGCAGTTATGATTGGAGCACAGATACGCAGTATTTT
TRBD1	TRBV27	few	13	TRBJ2-7	CASSHGQDYEQYF	TGTGCCAGCAGTCACGGACAGGACTACGAGCAGTACTTC
-	TRBV7-2	many	14	TRBJ2-1	CASSTTQGIHEQFF	TGTGCCAGCAGCACGACCCAGGGGATTCATGAGCAGTTCTTC
-	TRBV27	many	13	TRBJ1-1	CASSFRDGREAFF	TGTGCCAGCAGTTTCCGAGACGGGCGAGAAGCTTTCTTT
TRBD2	TRBV7-6	many	16	TRBJ2-2	CASSPVTSWGTGELFF	TGTGCCAGCAGTCCAGTGACTAGCTGGGGCACCGGGGAGCTGTTTTTT
-	TRBV7-9	few	16	TRBJ2-1	CASSPPGAHSYNEQFF	TGTGCCAGCAGCCCGCCGGGAGCACACTCCTACAATGAGCAGTTCTTC
TRBD1	TRBV18	-	13	TRBJ1-2	CASSTGDTYGYTF	TGTGCCAGCTCGACAGGGGACACCTATGGCTACACCTTC
-	TRBV7-2	few	12	TRBJ2-7	CASSPTLYEQYF	TGTGCCAGCAGCCCCACTCTATACGAGCAGTACTTC
-	TRBV12-3/TRBV12-4	few	12	TRBJ1-4	CASSFWNEKLFF	TGTGCCAGCAGTTTTTGGAATGAAAAACTGTTTTTT
TRBD1	TRBV5-1	-	15	TRBJ1-6	CASSPGQGAVSPLHF	TGCGCCAGCAGCCCGGGACAGGGGGCTGTTTCACCCCTCCACTTT
TRBD1	TRBV7-3	-	14	TRBJ2-3	CASSPRQGSDTQYF	TGTGCCAGCAGCCCGAGACAGGGCTCAGATACGCAGTATTTT
-	TRBV7-9	few	16	TRBJ1-2	CASSPAGSKANYGYTF	TGTGCCAGCAGCCCCGCAGGATCTAAAGCTAACTATGGCTACACCTTC
-	TRBV11-2	-	14	TRBJ2-5	CASSLGAGAETQYF	TGTGCCAGCAGCCTCGGAGCAGGGGCGGAGACCCAGTACTTC
TRBD1	TRBV4-3	-	17	TRBJ1-1	CASSQENRGGEYTEAFF	TGCGCCAGCAGCCAAGAAAATAGAGGGGGCGAGTACACTGAAGCTTTCTTT
TRBD1	TRBV7-2	few	15	TRBJ2-1	CASSWHLGQDNEQFF	TGTGCCAGCAGCTGGCATTTGGGACAGGATAATGAGCAGTTCTTC
-	TRBV11-2	few	15	TRBJ2-7	CASSPESGDRNEQYF	TGTGCCAGCAGCCCCGAGTCGGGGGATCGGAACGAGCAGTACTTC
-	TRBV6-5	-	15	TRBJ1-2	CASSYDRHSNYGYTF	TGTGCCAGCAGTTACGATCGTCATTCTAACTATGGCTACACCTTC
-	TRBV5-1	few	13	TRBJ2-3	CASSLSVTDTQYF	TGCGCCAGCAGCTTGTCTGTGACAGATACGCAGTATTTT
-	TRBV4-3	-	13	TRBJ2-7	CASRDTSSYEQYF	TGCGCCAGCAGAGACACCAGCTCCTACGAGCAGTACTTC
-	TRBV9	many	13	TRBJ1-1	CASESGGLTEAFF	TGTGCCAGCGAGTCCGGGGGGCTTACTGAAGCTTTCTTT
TRBD1	TRBV6-1	-	14	TRBJ1-1	CASNAGTGATEAFF	TGTGCCAGCAACGCCGGGACAGGGGCCACTGAAGCTTTCTTT
TRBD2	TRBV4-1	few	16	TRBJ2-1	CASSQELAGGRNEQFF	TGCGCCAGCAGCCAAGAGCTAGCGGGGGGCCGCAATGAGCAGTTCTTC
-	TRBV18	-	15	TRBJ1-2	CASSPTLAGDYGYTF	TGTGCCAGCTCACCTACCCTAGCAGGGGACTATGGCTACACCTTC